This T cell receptor (beta chain) derives from a study of metastatic and nonmetastatic thyroid tumors. Looking at the study overall: The study looked at repertoires side by side in blood and in tumor or nodule tissue from malignant and benign thyroid patients.

Sample share makes this clone medium-sized. What it recognizes is unknown. Per the study methods: The authors used CDR3 differences across clinicopathological groups to build a distant-metastasis classifier for papillary thyroid cancer. TCRdb called clones again from the PCR reads with MiXCR. The V and J calls, along with clone size, are taken from TCRdb and not from the paper's own processing. The sample holds fewer than 6,500 clones, more than 30% seen once. Study-level points and caveats: Malignant tumors reportedly showed significantly higher TCR beta diversity than benign nodules in both blood and tumor.

No patient had received any treatment before thyroid surgery. J lost 6 bases, V lost 4 bases, and 5 bases had no gene match. The length of the CDR3 is 14 residues. Germline CDR1 is LGHNA and CDR2 is YSLEER. The material sequenced was tumor tissue. The rearrangement uses TRBV4-3 and TRBJ2-7, with 11 bases aligning to TRBD1. The receptor was derived from a female donor with papillary thyroid cancer or a benign thyroid nodule (not recorded which). Some clones in this sample may be carry-over from other donors' samples. In DNA, the CDR3 is TGCGCCAGCAGCCCGGACAGGGGGCATGCCGAGCAGTACTTC. Protein sequence: CASSPDRGHAEQYF.